The 3 T cell receptor beta chains reported below all come from one sample, sequenced in a study of T cells in Graves' hyperthyroidism and ophthalmopathy (dated by TCRdb to about 2019). The method behind the library was multiplex PCR. Sequenced on an Illumina HiSeq 2000. TCR beta CDR3 regions were amplified from RNA transcripts. For the first round of RT-PCR on the TCR CDR3, the HTBI primer set was used together with the Qiagen OneStep RT-PCR kit. TCRdb took the public reads, trimmed them with fastp at Q25, ran MiXCR for clone calling and kept in-frame beta chains. Identical CDR3 protein sequences are pooled into one entry, listed with their most common genes and DNA. Counted in this sample were about 360,000 distinct CDR3 sequences; around 13% of them appeared once. 9% to 9.5% of the sample belongs to the ten largest clones. Sequenced input: blood. These receptor sequences come from a woman between 18 and 29 years old with Graves' hyperthyroidism.

The sample holds many counts of this clonotype. The CDR3 reads CSASQEQYF. CDR3 DNA sequence: TGCAGTGCTAGTCAGGAGCAGTACTTC. The chain recombines TRBV20-1 with TRBJ2-7; D is undetermined. CDR3 size: 9 residues. Trimming took off 3 bases at V and 7 bases at J, with 4 bases between the two ends. The germline V gene has CDR1 DFQATT and CDR2 SNEGSKA (reference sequence).

This chain connects TRBV3-1 to TRBJ1-3; D unresolved. The V gene's germline CDR1 is LGHDT and CDR2 YNNKEL (reference sequence). This CDR3 is 14 amino acids long. The V and J ends lost 0 bases and 4 bases respectively, with 7 bases between them. CDR3 sequence: CASSQDQMGNTIYF. CDR3 coding DNA: TGTGCCAGCAGCCAAGATCAAATGGGAAACACCATATATTTT.

The rearrangement links TRBV20-1 to TRBJ1-2, with TRBD1 as a possible D gene (5 bases). CDR1 is DFQATT, CDR2 SNEGSKA, per germline (reference sequence). The CDR3 is made up of 14 amino acids. Trimming pared 1 base from V and 5 bases from J, leaving 14 bases between. DNA of the CDR3: TGCAGTGCTAGAGTGGGGGGGGATGAGTATGGCTACACCTTC. As protein: CSARVGGDEYGYTF.